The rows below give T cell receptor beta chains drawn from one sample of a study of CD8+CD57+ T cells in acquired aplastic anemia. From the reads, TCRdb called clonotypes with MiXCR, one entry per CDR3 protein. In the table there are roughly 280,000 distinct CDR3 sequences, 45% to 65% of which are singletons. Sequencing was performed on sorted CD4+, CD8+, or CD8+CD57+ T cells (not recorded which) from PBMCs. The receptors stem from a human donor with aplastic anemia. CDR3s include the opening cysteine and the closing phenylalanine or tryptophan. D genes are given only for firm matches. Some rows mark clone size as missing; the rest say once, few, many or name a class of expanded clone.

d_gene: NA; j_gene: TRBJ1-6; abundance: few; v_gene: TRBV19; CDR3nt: TGTGCCAGTAGTATGTCGTCGCCAACTTCACCCCTCCACTTT; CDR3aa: CASSMSSPTSPLHF
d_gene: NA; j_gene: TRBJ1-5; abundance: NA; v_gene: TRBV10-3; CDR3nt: TGTGCCATCAGTGGAGGACTTCACAGTAATCAGCCCCAGCATTTT; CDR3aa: CAISGGLHSNQPQHF
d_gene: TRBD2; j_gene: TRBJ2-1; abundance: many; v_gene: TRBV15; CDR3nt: TGTGCCACCAGCAATCTAGCGGACTACAATGAGCAGTTCTTC; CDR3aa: CATSNLADYNEQFF
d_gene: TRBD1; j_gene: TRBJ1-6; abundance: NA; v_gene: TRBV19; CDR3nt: TGTGCCAGTAGTTTCCAGGGGGCGCAAAATTCACCCCTCCACTTT; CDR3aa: CASSFQGAQNSPLHF
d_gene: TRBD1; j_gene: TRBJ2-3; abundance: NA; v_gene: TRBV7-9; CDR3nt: TGTGCCAGCAGATCGGACAGGGTAAGGACAGATACGCAGTATTTT; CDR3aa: CASRSDRVRTDTQYF
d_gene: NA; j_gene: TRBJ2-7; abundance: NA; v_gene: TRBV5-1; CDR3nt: TGCGCCAGCACCGACAGTTTTCCCTACGAGCAGTACTTC; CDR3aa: CASTDSFPYEQYF
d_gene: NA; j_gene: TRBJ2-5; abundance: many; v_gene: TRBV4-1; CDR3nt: TGCGCCAGCAGCCAAGAAGGGGTTGGAGAGACCCAGTACTTC; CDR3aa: CASSQEGVGETQYF
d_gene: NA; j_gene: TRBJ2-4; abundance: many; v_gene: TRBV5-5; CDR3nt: TGTGCCAGCAGCTTGGTAGCTTTGGGGAACATTCAGTACTTC; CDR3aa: CASSLVALGNIQYF
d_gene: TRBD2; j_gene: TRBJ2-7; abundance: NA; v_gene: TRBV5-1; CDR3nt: TGCGCCAGCAGTTACTCGGGGCGGGGGGATACAGCTCACGGGCAGTACTTC; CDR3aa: CASSYSGRGDTAHGQYF
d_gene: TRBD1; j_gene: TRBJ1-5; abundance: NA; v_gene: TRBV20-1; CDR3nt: TGCAGTGCTAGTATGGGACAGGGGGAGACCCAGCATTTT; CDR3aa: CSASMGQGETQHF
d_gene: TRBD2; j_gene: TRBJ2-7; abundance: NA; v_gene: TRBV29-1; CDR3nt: TGCAGCGTTGAAGGGGGACTAGCGGGGGGACTGGACGAGCAGTACTTC; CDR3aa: CSVEGGLAGGLDEQYF
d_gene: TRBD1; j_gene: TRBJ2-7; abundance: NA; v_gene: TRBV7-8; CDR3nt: TGTGCCAGCAGCTTTGAAGGGACAGGGAGTTCCTACGAGCAGTACTTC; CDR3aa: CASSFEGTGSSYEQYF
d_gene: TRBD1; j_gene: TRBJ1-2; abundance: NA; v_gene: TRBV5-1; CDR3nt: TGCGCCAGCAGCTTACCCGGGACAGGGCCCTATGGCTACACCTTC; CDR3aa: CASSLPGTGPYGYTF
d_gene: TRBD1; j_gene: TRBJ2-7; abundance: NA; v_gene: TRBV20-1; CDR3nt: TGCAGTGGGGGACAGGGGACCGTGAGCTCCTACGAGCAGTACTTC; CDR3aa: CSGGQGTVSSYEQYF
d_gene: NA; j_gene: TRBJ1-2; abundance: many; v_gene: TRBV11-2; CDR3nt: TGTGCCAGCAGCTTCGGAGCTAACTATGGCTACACCTTC; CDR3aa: CASSFGANYGYTF
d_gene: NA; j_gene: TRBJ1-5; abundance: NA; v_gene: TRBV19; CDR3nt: TGTGCCAGTAGTATAGCAGGGGCGCGAATGGAACAGCCCCAACATTTT; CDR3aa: CASSIAGARMEQPQHF
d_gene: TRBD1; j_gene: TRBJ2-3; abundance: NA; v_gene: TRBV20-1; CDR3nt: TGCAGTGCCAGGGGGGACAGGGGGCTCGATACGCAGTATTTT; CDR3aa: CSARGDRGLDTQYF
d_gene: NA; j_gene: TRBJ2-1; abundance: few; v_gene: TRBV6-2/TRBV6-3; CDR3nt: TGTGCCAGCACCCGGCTCGGGAATGAGCAGTTCTTC; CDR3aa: CASTRLGNEQFF
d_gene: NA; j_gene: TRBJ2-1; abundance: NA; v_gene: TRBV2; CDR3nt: TGTGCCAGCAGTGTGGGGTCCTCTACGGATGAGCAGTTCTTC; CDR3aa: CASSVGSSTDEQFF
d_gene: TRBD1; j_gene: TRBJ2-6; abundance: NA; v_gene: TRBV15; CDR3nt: TGTGCCACCAGCCCCCGTCCCCAGGACAGGGTAGAGTCTGGGGCCAACGTCCTGACTTTC; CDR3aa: CATSPRPQDRVESGANVLTF
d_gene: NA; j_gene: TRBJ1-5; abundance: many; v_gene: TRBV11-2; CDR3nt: TGTGCCAGCAGCCCCGGAATTCATCAGCCCCAGCATTTT; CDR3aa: CASSPGIHQPQHF
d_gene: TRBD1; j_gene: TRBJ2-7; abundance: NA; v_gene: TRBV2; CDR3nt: TGTGCCAGCTTGGACAGGGGGACCTACGAGCAGTACTTC; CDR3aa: CASLDRGTYEQYF
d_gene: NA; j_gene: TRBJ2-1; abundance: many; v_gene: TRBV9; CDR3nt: TGTGCCAGCCGAAATGCGGGGAGCTCCTACAATGAGCAGTTCTTC; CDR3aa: CASRNAGSSYNEQFF
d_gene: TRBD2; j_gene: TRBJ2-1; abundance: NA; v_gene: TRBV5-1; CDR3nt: TGCGCCAGCAGCACGGACGGACTAGCGGGAGCTCGGCACAATGAGCAGTTCTTC; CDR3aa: CASSTDGLAGARHNEQFF
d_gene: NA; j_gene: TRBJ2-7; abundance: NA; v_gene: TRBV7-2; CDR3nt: TGTGCCAGCAGCTCGAGCGGCACCCCCACCTACGAGCAGTACTTC; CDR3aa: CASSSSGTPTYEQYF
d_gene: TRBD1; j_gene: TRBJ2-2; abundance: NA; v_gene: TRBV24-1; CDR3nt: TGTGCCACCAGTGATGCCGCCGGGACAGGGGTCACCGGGGAGCTGTTTTTT; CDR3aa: CATSDAAGTGVTGELFF
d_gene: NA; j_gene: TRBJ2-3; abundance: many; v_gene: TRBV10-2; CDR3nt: TGCGCCAGCAGTGATTCGAGACTAGTAACAGATACGCAGTATTTT; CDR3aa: CASSDSRLVTDTQYF
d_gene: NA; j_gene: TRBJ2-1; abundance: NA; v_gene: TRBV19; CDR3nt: TGTGCCAGTAGTATGGCGGCAGGTGGGGGCAATGAGCAGTTCTTC; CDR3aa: CASSMAAGGGNEQFF
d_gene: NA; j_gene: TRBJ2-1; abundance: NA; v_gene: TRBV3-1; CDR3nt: TGTGCCAGCAGCCAACTATCCTTCGGGAGTGACAATGAGCAGTTCTTC; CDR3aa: CASSQLSFGSDNEQFF
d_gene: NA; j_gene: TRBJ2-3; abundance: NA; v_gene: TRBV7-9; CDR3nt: TGTGCCAGCAGCCATGGCCTTTATACGCAGTATTTT; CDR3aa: CASSHGLYTQYF
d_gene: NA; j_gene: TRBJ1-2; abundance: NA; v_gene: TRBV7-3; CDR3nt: TGTGCCAGCGGCTCCACAAATACCGACCGCTATGGCTACACCTTC; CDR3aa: CASGSTNTDRYGYTF
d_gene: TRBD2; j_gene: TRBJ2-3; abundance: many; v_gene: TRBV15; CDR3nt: TGTGCCACCAGCAGAGAGCGGGGGGGCACAGATACGCAGTATTTT; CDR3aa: CATSRERGGTDTQYF
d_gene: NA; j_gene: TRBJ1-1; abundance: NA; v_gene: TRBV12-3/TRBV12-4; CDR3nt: TGTGCCAGCAGCTGGCTAGTGGAAAAAGCTTTCTTT; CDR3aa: CASSWLVEKAFF
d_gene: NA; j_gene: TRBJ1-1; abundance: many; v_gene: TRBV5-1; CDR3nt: TGCGCCAGCAGCTTGGCAGGTCACCGACGGACTGAAGCTTTCTTT; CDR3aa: CASSLAGHRRTEAFF
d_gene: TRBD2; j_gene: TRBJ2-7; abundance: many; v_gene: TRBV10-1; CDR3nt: TGCGCCAGCAGTGAAGGTGCGGGAGTCTACGAGCAGTACTTC; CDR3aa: CASSEGAGVYEQYF
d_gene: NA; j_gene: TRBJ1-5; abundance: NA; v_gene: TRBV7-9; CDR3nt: TGTGCCAGCAGCCCGAAGGGGGTGGGGAATCAGCCCCAGCATTTT; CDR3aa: CASSPKGVGNQPQHF
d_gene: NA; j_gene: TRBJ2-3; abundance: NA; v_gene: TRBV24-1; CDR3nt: TGTGCCACCGGGACGGCTGCCACAGATACGCAGTATTTT; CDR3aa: CATGTAATDTQYF
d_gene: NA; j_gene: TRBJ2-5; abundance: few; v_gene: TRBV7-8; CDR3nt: TGTGCCAGCAGCTCAGGGGGGCCCCAAGAGACCCAGTACTTC; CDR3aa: CASSSGGPQETQYF
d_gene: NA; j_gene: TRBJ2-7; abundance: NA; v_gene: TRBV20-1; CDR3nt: TGCAGTGCTAGCCAGTCTCTCCCCTACGAGCAGTACTTC; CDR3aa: CSASQSLPYEQYF
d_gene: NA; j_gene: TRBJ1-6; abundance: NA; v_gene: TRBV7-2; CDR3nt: TGTGCCAGCAGCCCCCGGACAGCGGATTCACCCCTCCACTTT; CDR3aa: CASSPRTADSPLHF
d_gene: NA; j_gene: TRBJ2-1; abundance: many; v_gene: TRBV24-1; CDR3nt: TGTGCCACCAGTGACTCCACCCCGGGACAACTCAATGAGCAGTTCTTC; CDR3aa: CATSDSTPGQLNEQFF
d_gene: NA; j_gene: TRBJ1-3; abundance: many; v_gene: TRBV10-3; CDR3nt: NA; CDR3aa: CASTSGDLAGNTIYF
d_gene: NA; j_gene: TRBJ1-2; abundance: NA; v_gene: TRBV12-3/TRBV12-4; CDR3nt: TGTGCTAGTGGTTGGGGGTACTATGGCTACACCTTC; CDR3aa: CASGWGYYGYTF
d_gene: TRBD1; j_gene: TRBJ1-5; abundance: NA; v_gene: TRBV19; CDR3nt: TGTGCCAGTAGTATTGAGACAGGGACTTATAGCAATCAGCCCCAGCATTTT; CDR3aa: CASSIETGTYSNQPQHF
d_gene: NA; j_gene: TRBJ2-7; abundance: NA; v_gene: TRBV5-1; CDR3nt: TGCGCCAGCAGCCTAACCCCCGGTTTAGCGACGGGGTACGAGCAGTACTTC; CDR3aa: CASSLTPGLATGYEQYF
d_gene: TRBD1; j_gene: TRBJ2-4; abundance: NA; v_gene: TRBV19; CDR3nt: TGTGCCAGTAGTCCCCTGACAGGGGGCATGAACATTCAGTACTTC; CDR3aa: CASSPLTGGMNIQYF
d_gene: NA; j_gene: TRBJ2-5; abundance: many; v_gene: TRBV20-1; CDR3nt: TGCAGTGCTAGTTGGGGTAGGAGACTTCAAGAGACCCAGTACTTC; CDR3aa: CSASWGRRLQETQYF
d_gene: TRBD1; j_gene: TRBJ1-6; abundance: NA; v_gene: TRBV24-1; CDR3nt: TGTGCCACCAGTGCCGGCGGGACAGGTGCTTATAATTCACCCCTCCACTTT; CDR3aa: CATSAGGTGAYNSPLHF
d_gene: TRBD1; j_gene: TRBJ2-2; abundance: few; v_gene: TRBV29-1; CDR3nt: TGCAGCGTGGACACGACAGGGTCGGACACCGGGGAGCTGTTTTTT; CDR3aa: CSVDTTGSDTGELFF
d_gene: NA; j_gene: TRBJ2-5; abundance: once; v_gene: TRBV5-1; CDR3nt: TGCGCCAGACAGGGTAAAGAGACCCAGTACTTC; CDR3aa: CARQGKETQYF
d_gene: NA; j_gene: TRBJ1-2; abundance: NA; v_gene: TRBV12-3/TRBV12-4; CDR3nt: TGTGCCAGCAGTTCCGGCAGGGGAAGGGGCTACACCTTC; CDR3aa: CASSSGRGRGYTF
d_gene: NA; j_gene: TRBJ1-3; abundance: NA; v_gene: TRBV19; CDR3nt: TGTGCCAGTATCAGACCGGGTCACTCTGGAAACACCATATATTTT; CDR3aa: CASIRPGHSGNTIYF
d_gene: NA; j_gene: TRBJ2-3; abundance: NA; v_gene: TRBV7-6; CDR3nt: TGTGCCAGCAGAGATGGGGGCGGGCGCACAGATACGCAGTATTTT; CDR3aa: CASRDGGGRTDTQYF
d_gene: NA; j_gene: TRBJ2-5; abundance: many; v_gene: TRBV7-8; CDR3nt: TGTGCCAGCAGCTTACGGGGGTTCAGGGACGCGGGGGAGACCCAGTACTTC; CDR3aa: CASSLRGFRDAGETQYF
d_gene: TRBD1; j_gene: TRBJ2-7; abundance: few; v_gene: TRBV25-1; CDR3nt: TGTGCCAGCAGTGAAACCGAGGGGGCCGAGCAGTACTTC; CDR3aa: CASSETEGAEQYF
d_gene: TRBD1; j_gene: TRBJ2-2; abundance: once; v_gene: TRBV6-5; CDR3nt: TGTGCCAGCAGTTACTCATGGACAGGATTCACCGGGGAGCTGTTTTTT; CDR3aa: CASSYSWTGFTGELFF
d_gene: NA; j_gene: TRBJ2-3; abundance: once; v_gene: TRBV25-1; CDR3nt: TGTGCCAGCAGTGACCCGGGCCTCCAGGCTGTGAGCACAGATACGCAGTATTTT; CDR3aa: CASSDPGLQAVSTDTQYF
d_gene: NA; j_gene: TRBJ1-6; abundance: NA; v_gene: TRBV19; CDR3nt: TGCGCCAGTAGTATAACGGGGGACATGGCTTCACCCCTCCACTTT; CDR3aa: CASSITGDMASPLHF
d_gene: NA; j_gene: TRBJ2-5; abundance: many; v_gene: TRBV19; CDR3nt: TGTGCCAGTAGTATGGGGGACTACCAAGAGACCCAGTACTTC; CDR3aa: CASSMGDYQETQYF
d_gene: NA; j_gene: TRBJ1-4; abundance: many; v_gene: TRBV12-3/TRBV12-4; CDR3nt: TGTGCCAGCAGTTCGCACGGATCGGGTGAAAAACTGTTTTTT; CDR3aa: CASSSHGSGEKLFF